The clone carrying this T cell receptor (beta chain) was recorded many times. Its matching antigen is unknown. The sample is drawn from a study of early T cells in non-severe SARS-CoV-2 infection. Overall study: Chains were not paired, and sequencing was done on bulk RNA from unsorted whole blood. Study-level results: VDJdb matching skewed toward anti-spike CD8 responses, missing private and CD4 specificities.

Trimming stripped 1 base from V and 10 bases from J, with 10 bases between. Germline V gene lookup returns CDR1 SGHVS and CDR2 FNYEAQ. This CDR3 spans 13 amino acids. MiXCR was run by TCRdb on the 5' RACE reads, yielding one entry per CDR3 protein. The top ten hold 15% to 20% of the sample, which has 45,000 to 75,000 distinct CDR3 sequences, around 9% seen once. Sequenced sample: whole blood. The clonotype comes from an adult who was a healthcare worker with PCR-confirmed SARS-CoV-2 infection or an uninfected control (not recorded which). The chain links TRBV7-6 to TRBJ1-4; D call uncertain. The CDR3 here is CASSLGQVGKLFF. DNA of the CDR3: TGTGCCAGCAGCTTAGGGCAGGTCGGAAAACTGTTTTTT.